These 8 T cell receptor beta chains share one sample of origin, sequenced in a study of radiation and T cells in renal cell carcinoma. Stated time point: blood 4 weeks post-SBRT, at nephrectomy. Specified treatment: 15 Gy SBRT to primary tumor, nephrectomy 4 weeks later. Only in-frame clones appear in the TCRdb table, and some are missing; sequencing was by immunoSEQ multiplex PCR. The data hold 140,000 or so clones, with 86% observed a single time. The source was blood, collected from a patient whose treatment included radiotherapy and nephrectomy. Receptor source: a woman between 45 and 65 years old with renal cell carcinoma.

CDR3 sequence: CASSVDEGTEAFF. The CDR3 DNA follows: TGTGCCAGCAGCGTAGATGAGGGGACTGAAGCTTTCTTT. This chain connects TRBV9 to TRBJ1-1; a weak D match, TRBD1 (5 bases). V dropped 0 bases and J dropped 5 bases, with 8 bases sitting between them. The germline V gene has CDR1 SGDLS and CDR2 YYNGEE. This CDR3 has 13 amino acids. The full variable domain, rest sourced from reference TRBV9 and TRBJ1-1, is DSGVTQTPKHLITATGQRVTLRCSPRSGDLSVYWYQQSLDQGLQFLIQYYNGEERAKGNILERFSAQQFPDLHSELNLSSLELGDSALYFCASSVDEGTEAFFGQGTRLTVV.

The chain has TRBV5-1 and TRBJ2-7; D is possibly TRBD1 (5 bases). The V end was cut by 0 bases, the J end by 1 base, with 17 bases between. Germline V gene lookup returns CDR1 SGHRS and CDR2 YFSETQ. The CDR3 is 17 residues long. The CDR3 is CASSLERVGRESYEQYF. In DNA form, the CDR3 reads TGCGCCAGCAGCTTGGAAAGGGTTGGCAGGGAATCCTACGAGCAGTACTTC.

The chain has TRBV10-2 and TRBJ2-7; 15 bases map to TRBD2. CDR1 is WSHSY and CDR2 is SAAADI in the germline V gene. The CDR3 consists of 18 residues. V trimming: 3 bases; J trimming: 1 base; junction bases outside the gene matches: 7. CDR3: CASSDFGTSGRPSYEQYF. The DNA of the CDR3 is TGCGCCAGCAGTGATTTTGGGACTAGCGGGAGGCCGTCCTACGAGCAGTACTTC.

V is TRBV6-5 and J is TRBJ1-1; D possibly corresponds to TRBD1 (5 bases). The length of the CDR3 is 14 residues. The germline CDR1 and CDR2 sequences are MNHEY and SVGAGI. The ends were cut back, 6 bases at V and 5 bases at J, with 16 bases in the middle. The CDR3 sequence: CASRLAEAGTEAFF. The CDR3 nucleotides read TGTGCCAGCAGGCTCGCGGAGGCAGGGACTGAAGCTTTCTTT.

V is TRBV18 and J is TRBJ2-3; 8 nucleotides align to TRBD2. This CDR3 has 16 amino acids. Germline assignment: CDR1 KGHSH and CDR2 LQKENI. The V and J ends lost 6 bases and 1 base, in that order; junction bases with no gene match: 9. The DNA of the CDR3 is TGTGCCAGCTCCGACCCCCGGCGGGGGGGCACAGATACGCAGTATTTT. Translated, it gives CASSDPRRGGTDTQYF.

V is TRBV10-2 and J is TRBJ1-6, with D hard to call. Looked up from germline, CDR1 is WSHSY and CDR2 is SAAADI. The CDR3 is 12 amino acids. Trimming removed 6 bases at V and 8 bases at J, with 8 bases between. CDR3 amino acids: CASREGDSPLHF. In nucleotides, the CDR3 is TGCGCCAGCAGGGAGGGTGATTCACCCCTCCACTTT.

This chain links TRBV5-8 with TRBJ1-5; 10 bases agree with TRBD1. The germline gives CDR1 SGHTS, CDR2 YDEGEE. CDR3 size: 19 residues. Trimming at V came to 5 bases and at J to 0 bases, leaving 14 bases not matched to a gene. In DNA form, the CDR3 reads TGTGCCAGCAGGCGGGACAGGGGAGGATCGGGGTATAGCAATCAGCCCCAGCATTTT. This codes for CASRRDRGGSGYSNQPQHF.

Concerning this clone itself: A read error may produce the germline difference seen at one junction end. The chain carries TRBV5-3 and TRBJ2-7, with a tentative D call TRBD1 (5 bases). TRBV5-3 is marked as an open reading frame, function uncertain. This CDR3 is built from 15 residues. The CDR3 sequence: CASSLGPASNYEQYF. CDR3 sequence (DNA): TGTGCCAGCAGCTTGGGGCCAGCGTCCAACTACGAGCAGTACTTC.